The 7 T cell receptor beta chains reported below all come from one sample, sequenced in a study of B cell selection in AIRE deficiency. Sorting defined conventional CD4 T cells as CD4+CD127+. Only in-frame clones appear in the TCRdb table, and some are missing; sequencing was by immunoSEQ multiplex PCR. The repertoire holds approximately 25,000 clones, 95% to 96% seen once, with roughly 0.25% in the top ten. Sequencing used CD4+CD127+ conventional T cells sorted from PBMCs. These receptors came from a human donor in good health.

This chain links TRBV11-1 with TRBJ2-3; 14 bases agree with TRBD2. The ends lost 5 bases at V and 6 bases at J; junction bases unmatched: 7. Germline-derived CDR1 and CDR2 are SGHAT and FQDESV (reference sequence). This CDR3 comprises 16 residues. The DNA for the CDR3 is TGTGCCAGCAGCCGTCAGGGACTAGCGGGAGTGGATACGCAGTATTTT. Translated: CASSRQGLAGVDTQYF.

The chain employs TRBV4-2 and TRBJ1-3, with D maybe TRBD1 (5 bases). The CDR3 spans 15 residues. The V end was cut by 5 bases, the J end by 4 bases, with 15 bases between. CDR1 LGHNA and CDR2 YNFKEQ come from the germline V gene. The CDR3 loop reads CASSFRRDLGNTIYF. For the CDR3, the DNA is TGTGCCAGCAGCTTTCGCCGGGACCTCGGAAACACCATATATTTT.

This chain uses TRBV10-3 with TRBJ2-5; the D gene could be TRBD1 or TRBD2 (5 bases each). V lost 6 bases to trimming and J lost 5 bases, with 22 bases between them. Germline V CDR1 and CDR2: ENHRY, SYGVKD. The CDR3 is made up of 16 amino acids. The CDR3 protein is CAIRAGTSRPSETQYF. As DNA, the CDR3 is TGTGCCATCAGGGCCGGGACCAGCAGGCCCTCGGAGACCCAGTACTTC.

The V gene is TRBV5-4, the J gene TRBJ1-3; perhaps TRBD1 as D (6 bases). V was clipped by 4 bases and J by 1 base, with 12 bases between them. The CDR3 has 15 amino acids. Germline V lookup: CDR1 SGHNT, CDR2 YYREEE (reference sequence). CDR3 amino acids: CASSRDIQSGNTIYF. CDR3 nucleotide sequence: TGTGCCAGCAGCCGGGACATCCAATCTGGAAACACCATATATTTT. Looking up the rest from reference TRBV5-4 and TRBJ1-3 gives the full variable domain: ETGVTQSPTHLIKTRGQQVTLRCSSQSGHNTVSWYQQALGQGPQFIFQYYREEENGRGNFPPRFSGLQFPNYSSELNVNALELDDSALYLCASSRDIQSGNTIYFGEGSWLTVV.

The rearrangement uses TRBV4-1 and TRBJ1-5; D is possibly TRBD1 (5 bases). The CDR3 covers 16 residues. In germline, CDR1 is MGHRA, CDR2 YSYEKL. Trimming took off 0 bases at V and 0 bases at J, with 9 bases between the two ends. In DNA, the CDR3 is TGCGCCAGCAGCCAAGAGGTGGGACTTAGCAATCAGCCCCAGCATTTT. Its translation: CASSQEVGLSNQPQHF.

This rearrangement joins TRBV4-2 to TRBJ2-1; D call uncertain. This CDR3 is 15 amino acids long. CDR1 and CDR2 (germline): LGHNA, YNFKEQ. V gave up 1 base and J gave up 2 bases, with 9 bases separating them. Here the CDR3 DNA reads TGTGCCAGCAGCCAAGGGGAAGGCCCCTACAATGAGCAGTTCTTC. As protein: CASSQGEGPYNEQFF.

The CDR3 reads CASTGGYTEAFF. CDR3 in DNA: TGTGCCAGCACCGGCGGATATACTGAAGCTTTCTTT. The chain has TRBV28 and TRBJ1-1; D call uncertain. V lost 7 bases and J 5 bases, leaving 11 bases between the germline ends. There are 12 residues in the CDR3. The germline V gene encodes CDR1 MDHEN and CDR2 SYDVKM. The full variable domain, completed using reference TRBV28 and TRBJ1-1, is DVKVTQSSRYLVKRTGEKVFLECVQDMDHENMFWYRQDPGLGLRLIYFSYDVKMKEKGDIPEGYSVSREKKERFSLILESASTNQTSMYLCASTGGYTEAFFGQGTRLTVV.